The 28 T cell receptor beta chains in this list originate from one sample, sequenced in a study of blood T cell repertoires in COVID-19. Assay: immunoSEQ multiplex PCR; the TCRdb copy retains only in-frame clones and omits some. This sample has roughly 200,000 clones, with approximately 85% found just once. Sequencing was performed on peripheral blood. All receptors come from a woman aged 60 to 75 with acute or convalescent COVID-19.

This clone has only a few counts. The rearrangement links TRBV3-1 (or the pseudogene TRBV3-2) to TRBJ2-3; D is ambiguous. Germline assignment: CDR1 LGHDT and CDR2 YNNKEL (reference sequence). V was clipped by 4 bases and J by 2 bases, with 16 bases between them. CDR3 length: 16 amino acids. The CDR3 nucleotides are TGTGCCAGCAGCCCAGAGCTCTTACCCTACACAGATACGCAGTATTTT. This sequence encodes CASSPELLPYTDTQYF.

The chain combines TRBV30 with TRBJ1-4; 8 bases match TRBD1. Germline V gene lookup returns CDR1 GTSNPN and CDR2 SVGIG (reference sequence). The CDR3 runs 13 residues. V gave up 5 bases and J gave up 5 bases; unmatched junction bases: 4. The CDR3 is CAWGQGRNEKLFF. DNA for the CDR3: TGTGCCTGGGGACAGGGTAGGAATGAAAAACTGTTTTTT.

The chain employs TRBV1 and TRBJ2-3; the D call of TRBD2 is as the table states it, not checked on the DNA. TRBV1 is flagged as a pseudogene. This CDR3 contains 15 residues. This chain's CDR3 is CTSSRRGRGTDTQYF. The CDR3 DNA is TGCACCAGCAGCCGGCGAGGGCGGGGCACAGATACGCAGTATTTT.

This clone has a single count. This chain links TRBV14 with TRBJ1-2; D unclear. With 2 bases removed from V and 2 bases from J, the gap between germline ends came to 18 bases. The length of the CDR3 is 17 residues. The V gene's germline CDR1 is SGHDN and CDR2 FVKESK. The CDR3 here is CASSQFSGSSWNYGYTF. The CDR3 nucleotides read TGTGCCAGCAGCCAATTTTCGGGGAGCTCGTGGAACTATGGCTACACCTTC.

The chain has TRBV27 and TRBJ2-7; TRBD2 matches 7 bases. From germline, CDR1 is MNHEY and CDR2 SMNVEV (reference sequence). V shed 4 bases and J 3 bases; nucleotides not matched to a gene: 6. CDR3 length: 14 residues. CDR3 amino acids: CASSSPWDYYEQYV. The CDR3 nucleotides are TGTGCCAGCAGTTCGCCCTGGGACTACTACGAGCAGTACGTC.

The CDR3 spells CASSLLGLAGDWGNNEQFF. DNA for the CDR3: TGTGCCAGCAGCTTATTGGGGCTAGCGGGAGATTGGGGTAACAATGAGCAGTTCTTC. This sequence joins TRBV11-2 and TRBJ2-1, with TRBD2 matching 10 bases. Germline CDR1 SGHAT, CDR2 FQNNGV. V lost 2 bases, J lost 5 bases, and 15 bases stayed unmatched. This CDR3 is 19 amino acids long.

As regards this clone: The CDR3 does not end in the conserved phenylalanine or tryptophan, so this is likely a read error. No DNA is shown, since the ends of the CDR3 on it are uncertain; the CDR3 is the one TCRdb lists. The chain has TRBV27 and TRBJ1-1; the table's TRBD1 call for D was not verified on the DNA. The CDR3 is 8 amino acids long, termini counted. The germline gives CDR1 MNHEY, CDR2 SMNVEV (reference sequence). CDR3 sequence: CAVKGIRR.

This clone was detected only once. V usage is TRBV5-1 and J usage is TRBJ2-7; D gene uncertain. In germline, CDR1 is SGHRS, CDR2 YFSETQ. The V and J ends lost 0 bases and 4 bases respectively, with 8 bases between them. The CDR3 loop spans 13 amino acids. The CDR3 DNA reads TGCGCCAGCAGCTTGGACACCTTTTACGAGCAGTACTTC. Residues: CASSLDTFYEQYF.

This clone was seen only a few times. The V call is TRBV6-5, the J call TRBJ2-7; no firm D call. CDR1 MNHEY and CDR2 SVGAGI come from the germline V gene. V was clipped by 6 bases and J by 0 bases, with 12 bases between them. The CDR3 is 14 amino acids. This CDR3 reads CASSPAPTSYEQYF. For the CDR3, the DNA is TGTGCCAGCAGCCCCGCTCCTACCTCCTACGAGCAGTACTTC.

This clone was counted once. The rearrangement links TRBV3-1 (or the pseudogene TRBV3-2) to TRBJ1-1, with a tentative D call TRBD1 (5 bases). This CDR3 contains 16 residues. The V gene's germline CDR1 is LGHDT and CDR2 YNNKEL (reference sequence). V gave up 4 bases and J gave up 1 base, with 16 bases separating them. The CDR3 bases are TGTGCCAGCAGCCCCCGGGTGGGAGGGGCGAACACTGAAGCTTTCTTT. Its protein product is CASSPRVGGANTEAFF.

In this sample, this clone turned up once. This sequence joins TRBV24-1 and TRBJ1-5, with 9 bases aligning to TRBD1. With 3 bases clipped from V and 9 bases from J, the junction kept 11 bases outside the gene matches. CDR3 size: 16 residues. CDR1 and CDR2 from the germline V gene are KGHDR and SFDVKD. CDR3 nucleotide sequence: TGTGCCACCAGTGATCCGGGACAGGGACTTTTCGGGCCCCAGCATTTT. This translates into CATSDPGQGLFGPQHF.

In its sample, this clone was seen once. The chain links TRBV5-1 to TRBJ1-5; perhaps TRBD1 as D (5 bases). The V gene's germline CDR1 is SGHRS and CDR2 YFSETQ. V was shortened by 4 bases and J by 5 bases, with 16 bases between the two germline ends. The CDR3 runs to 15 residues. CDR3 in amino acids: CASSPGGMGDQPQHF. The CDR3 nucleotides are TGCGCCAGCAGCCCTGGGGGGATGGGCGATCAGCCCCAGCATTTT.

The chain has TRBV24-1 and TRBJ2-1, with 13 bases aligning to TRBD2. The CDR3 sequence is 16 residues long. Germline V CDR1 and CDR2: KGHDR, SFDVKD. Germline trimming cut 4 bases from V and 9 bases from J; bases unmatched to any gene: 8. CDR3 sequence (DNA): TGTGCCACCAGTGACCGCGGACTAGCGGGAGTGGGTGAGCAGTTCTTC. This translates into CATSDRGLAGVGEQFF.

This chain connects TRBV7-3 to TRBJ2-2; a weak D match, TRBD2 (5 bases). Germline V CDR1 and CDR2: SGHTA, FQGTGA. V dropped 1 base and J dropped 4 bases, with 7 bases sitting between them. The CDR3 covers 14 residues. Written as DNA, the CDR3 is TGTGCCAGCAGCTTAAACCGGGGCACCGGGGAGCTGTTTTTT. Translating it yields CASSLNRGTGELFF. Combining the CDR3 with reference TRBV7-3 and TRBJ2-2 gives the whole variable domain GAGVSQTPSNKVTEKGKYVELRCDPISGHTALYWYRQSLGQGPEFLIYFQGTGAADDSGLPNDRFFAVRPEGSVSTLKIQRTERGDSAVYLCASSLNRGTGELFFGEGSRLTVL.

The chain recombines TRBV7-3 with TRBJ2-1, with TRBD2 matching over 12 bases. Per germline, CDR1 SGHTA and CDR2 FQGTGA. The junction had 9 bases not matched to a gene; V was cut back by 4 bases and J by 8 bases. There are 16 residues in the CDR3. Here the CDR3 DNA reads TGTGCCAGCAGCTACCCGACTAGCGGGAGCCCACATGAGCAGTTCTTC. It codes for CASSYPTSGSPHEQFF.

The chain carries TRBV30 and TRBJ2-1; the D is unclear. The V gene lost 0 bases and the J gene lost 8 bases, with 11 bases spanning the gap. The CDR3 sequence is 13 residues long. CDR1 is GTSNPN and CDR2 is SVGIG in the germline V gene (reference sequence). CDR3 DNA sequence: TGTGCCTGGAGTGTTCAAGCAGGCCATGAGCAGTTCTTC. Encoded protein: CAWSVQAGHEQFF. The complete variable domain, with remaining parts taken from reference TRBV30 and TRBJ2-1, reads SQTIHQWPATLVQPVGSPLSLECTVEGTSNPNLYWYRQAAGRGLQLLFYSVGIGQISSEVPQNLSASRPQDRQFILSSKKLLLSDSGFYLCAWSVQAGHEQFFGPGTRLTVL.

This clone was counted a single time. The DNA for the CDR3 is TGTGCCAGCAGCAACCCAGGGGGAGTGATGAACACTGAAGCTTTCTTT. Translation: CASSNPGGVMNTEAFF. The rearrangement links TRBV9 to TRBJ1-1; 7 bases agree with TRBD1. Germline CDR1 reads SGDLS; CDR2 reads YYNGEE. Trimming removed 4 bases from V and 0 bases from J; junction bases left unmatched: 9. This CDR3 is 16 amino acids long.

The gene calls are TRBV2 and TRBJ2-6; perhaps TRBD1 as D (6 bases). Trimming took 7 bases from V and 3 from J, leaving 19 bases between them. Germline V gives CDR1 SNHLY, CDR2 FYNNEI. CDR3 length equals 17 residues. CDR3 coding DNA: TGTGCCAGCAATCGAAAGGGGGTAGGGAGTGGGGCCAACGTCCTGACTTTC. It is translated as CASNRKGVGSGANVLTF. Full variable domain (missing parts from reference TRBV2 and TRBJ2-6): EPEVTQTPSHQVTQMGQEVILRCVPISNHLYFYWYRQILGQKVEFLVSFYNNEISEKSEIFDDQFSVERPDGSNFTLKIRSTKLEDSAMYFCASNRKGVGSGANVLTFGAGSRLTVL.

The genes are TRBV6-5 and TRBJ1-5; D perhaps matches TRBD1 (5 bases). This CDR3 comprises 14 residues. Per the germline V gene, CDR1 is MNHEY and CDR2 is SVGAGI. Trimming stripped 6 bases from V and 8 bases from J, with 17 bases between. The CDR3 DNA sequence: TGTGCCAGCAGCGACTCTGGGGGGGGTAAGCCCCAGCATTTT. Translation gives CASSDSGGGKPQHF.

V usage is TRBV18 and J usage is TRBJ2-1; 9 nucleotides agree with TRBD1. This CDR3 region has 15 residues. Germline lookup yields CDR1 KGHSH and CDR2 LQKENI. The junction had 6 bases not matched to a gene; V was cut back by 0 bases and J by 9 bases. In nucleotides, the CDR3 is TGTGCCAGCTCACCACCGGGGACAGGGTCGGGTGAGCAGTTCTTC. The encoded protein is CASSPPGTGSGEQFF.

The chain recombines TRBV4-1 with TRBJ2-1; 11 bases match TRBD2. Germline V gives CDR1 MGHRA, CDR2 YSYEKL. Trimming took 5 bases from V and 8 from J; bases not matched to a gene: 8. The length of the CDR3 is 15 residues. DNA for the CDR3: TGCGCCAGCAGCGCCCGGACTAGCGGGTACTATGAGCAGTTCTTC. Translating gives CASSARTSGYYEQFF.

The V gene is TRBV30, the J gene TRBJ2-7; TRBD1 is a possible D gene (5 bases). V lost 1 base to trimming and J lost 2 bases, with 6 bases between them. The CDR3 is made up of 12 amino acids. Per germline, CDR1 GTSNPN and CDR2 SVGIG (reference sequence). CDR3 region: CAWSAGPYEQYF. DNA for the CDR3: TGTGCCTGGAGTGCAGGGCCCTACGAGCAGTACTTC.

This clone was counted a single time. The chain carries TRBV24-1 and TRBJ2-5; 7 positions agree with TRBD1. This CDR3 is built from 15 residues. CDR1 is KGHDR, CDR2 SFDVKD, per germline. The trim removed 2 bases at V and 1 base at J, leaving 3 bases unmatched. DNA of the CDR3: TGTGCCACCAGTGATTCCTCAGGGGGCCAAGAGACCCAGTACTTC. Encoded protein: CATSDSSGGQETQYF.

The J gene is TRBJ1-1, the V gene TRBV25-1; a possible D gene is TRBD1 (5 bases). The V gene lost 6 bases and the J gene lost 4 bases, with 9 bases spanning the gap. The CDR3 consists of 12 residues. CDR1 is MGHDK, CDR2 SYGVNS, per germline. The DNA for the CDR3 is TGTGCCAGCAGCCGGGGGATCACTGAAGCTTTCTTT. Translated, it gives CASSRGITEAFF.

The chain combines TRBV3-1 (or the pseudogene TRBV3-2) with TRBJ1-1, with 9 bases matching TRBD1. CDR1 and CDR2 from the germline V gene are LGHDT and YNNKEL (reference sequence). This CDR3 contains 15 residues. V trimming: 3 bases; J trimming: 8 bases; junction bases outside the gene matches: 10. The chain's CDR3 is CASSHLGQGHREAFF. CDR3 coding DNA: TGTGCCAGCAGCCATCTGGGACAGGGTCACAGGGAAGCTTTCTTT.

This sequence joins TRBV28 and TRBJ1-4, with TRBD1 matching over 8 bases. Germline CDR1 reads MDHEN; CDR2 reads SYDVKM. This CDR3 region has 16 residues. The V gene end was trimmed by 4 bases and the J gene end by 7 bases; junction bases not matched to a gene: 11. CDR3 in DNA: TGTGCCAGCAGTTCTTTTAACAGGGGGGGAAGTGAAAAACTGTTTTTT. Residues: CASSSFNRGGSEKLFF.

The chain employs TRBV11-3 and TRBJ1-2; D remains ambiguous. This CDR3 comprises 13 residues. Germline CDR1 reads SGHNT; CDR2 reads YENEEA. Trimming cost V 2 bases and J 4 bases, with 8 bases left between them. CDR3 region: CASSLLDFYGYTF. The CDR3 DNA is TGTGCCAGCAGCTTACTTGACTTCTATGGCTACACCTTC. The full variable domain, with the rest looked up from reference TRBV11-3 and TRBJ1-2, is EAGVVQSPRYKIIEKKQPVAFWCNPISGHNTLYWYLQNLGQGPELLIRYENEEAVDDSQLPKDRFSAERLKGVDSTLKIQPAELGDSAVYLCASSLLDFYGYTFGSGTRLTVV.

The chain is built from TRBV5-1 and TRBJ1-2; 9 bases match TRBD1. The CDR3 totals 14 residues. Germline CDR1 SGHRS, CDR2 YFSETQ. Losses at the gene ends were 0 bases for V and 8 bases for J; bases not matched to a gene: 5. The CDR3 nucleotides are TGCGCCAGCAGCTTGGCCCTAACAGGGGGCGGCTACACCTTC. This sequence encodes CASSLALTGGGYTF.